This T cell receptor (beta chain) derives from a study of shared clonotypes between healthy human individuals. Clones were read by immunoSEQ multiplex PCR, and TCRdb kept only the in-frame ones, dropping some. The sample has approximately 2.3 million clones; 90% to 95% are singletons. This clone was observed once. Sequenced material: naive CD4+ T cells from PBMCs. Sample subset: CD45RA+ positively selected. The sequence derives from a man aged 18 to 35 in good health. Some clones in this sample may be carry-over from other donors' samples.

The CDR3 DNA is TGTGCCAGCAGTTACACTAGCGGGAGCTCCTACGAGCAGTACTTC. Its translation is CASSYTSGSSYEQYF. V gene TRBV6-5 combines with J gene TRBJ2-7; 11 nucleotides match TRBD2. The trim removed 2 bases at V and 0 bases at J, leaving 0 bases unmatched. The germline V gene encodes CDR1 MNHEY and CDR2 SVGAGI. This CDR3 spans 15 amino acids.